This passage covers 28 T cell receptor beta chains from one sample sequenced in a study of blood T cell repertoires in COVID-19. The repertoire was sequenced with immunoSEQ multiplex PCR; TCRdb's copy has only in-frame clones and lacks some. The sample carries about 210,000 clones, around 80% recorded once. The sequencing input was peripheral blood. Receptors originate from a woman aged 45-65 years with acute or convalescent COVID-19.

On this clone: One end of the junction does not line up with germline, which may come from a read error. The CDR3 DNA follows: TGTGCCAGCAAACCAGAGCCCTCCTACAATGAGCGGTTCTTC. Translation: CASKPEPSYNERFF. This rearrangement joins TRBV5-6 to TRBJ2-1, with D unclear. Germline V gene lookup returns CDR1 SGHDT and CDR2 YYEEEE. CDR3 length: 14 residues.

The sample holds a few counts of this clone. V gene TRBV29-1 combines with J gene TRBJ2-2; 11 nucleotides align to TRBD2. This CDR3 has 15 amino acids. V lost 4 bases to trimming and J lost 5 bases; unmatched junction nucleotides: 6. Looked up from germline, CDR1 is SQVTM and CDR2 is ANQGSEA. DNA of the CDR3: TGCAGCGTTGTGCCGACTAGCGGGACAACCGGGGAGCTGTTTTTT. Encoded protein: CSVVPTSGTTGELFF.

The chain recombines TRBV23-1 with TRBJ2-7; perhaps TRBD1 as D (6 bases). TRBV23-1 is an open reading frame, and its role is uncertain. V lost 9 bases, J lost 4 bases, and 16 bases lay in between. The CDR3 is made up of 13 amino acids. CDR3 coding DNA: TGCGCCAGAAGGGACATGGAGATTTACGAGCAGTACTTC. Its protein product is CARRDMEIYEQYF.

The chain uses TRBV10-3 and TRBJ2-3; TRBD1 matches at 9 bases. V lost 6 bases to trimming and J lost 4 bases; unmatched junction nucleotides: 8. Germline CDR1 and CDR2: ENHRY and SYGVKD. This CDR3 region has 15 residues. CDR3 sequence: CAIRPGTGIADTQYF. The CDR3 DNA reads TGTGCCATCAGGCCCGGGACAGGGATCGCAGATACGCAGTATTTT.

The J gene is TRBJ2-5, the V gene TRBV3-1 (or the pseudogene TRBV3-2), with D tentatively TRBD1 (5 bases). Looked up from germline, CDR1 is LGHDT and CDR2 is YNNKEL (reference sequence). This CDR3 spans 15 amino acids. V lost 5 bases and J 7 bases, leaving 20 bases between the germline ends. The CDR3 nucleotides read TGTGCCAGCAGCTTTTACAGGCAACCGCCGGGGACCCAGTACTTC. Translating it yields CASSFYRQPPGTQYF.

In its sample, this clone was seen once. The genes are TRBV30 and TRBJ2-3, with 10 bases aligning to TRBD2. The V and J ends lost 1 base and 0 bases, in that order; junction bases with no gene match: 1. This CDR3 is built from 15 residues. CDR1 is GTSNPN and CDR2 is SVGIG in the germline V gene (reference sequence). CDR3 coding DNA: TGTGCCTGGAGTGAACTAGCGGGAAGCACAGATACGCAGTATTTT. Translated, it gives CAWSELAGSTDTQYF.

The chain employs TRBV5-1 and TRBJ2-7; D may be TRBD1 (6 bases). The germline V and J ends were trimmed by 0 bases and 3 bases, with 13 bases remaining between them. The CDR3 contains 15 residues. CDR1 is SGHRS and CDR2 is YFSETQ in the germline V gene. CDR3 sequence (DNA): TGCGCCAGCAGCTTGGCACCAGGGGATTACTACGAGCAGTACTTC. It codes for CASSLAPGDYYEQYF.

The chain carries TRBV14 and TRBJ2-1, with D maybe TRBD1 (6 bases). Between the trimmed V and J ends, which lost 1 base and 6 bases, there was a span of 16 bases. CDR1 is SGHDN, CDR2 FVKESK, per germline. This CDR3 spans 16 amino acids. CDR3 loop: CASSQVWGLGSNEQFF. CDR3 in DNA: TGTGCCAGCAGCCAAGTATGGGGGCTAGGAAGCAATGAGCAGTTCTTC. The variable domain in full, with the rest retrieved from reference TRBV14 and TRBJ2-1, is EAGVTQFPSHSVIEKGQTVTLRCDPISGHDNLYWYRRVMGKEIKFLLHFVKESKQDESGMPNNRFLAERTGGTYSTLKVQPAELEDSGVYFCASSQVWGLGSNEQFFGPGTRLTVL.

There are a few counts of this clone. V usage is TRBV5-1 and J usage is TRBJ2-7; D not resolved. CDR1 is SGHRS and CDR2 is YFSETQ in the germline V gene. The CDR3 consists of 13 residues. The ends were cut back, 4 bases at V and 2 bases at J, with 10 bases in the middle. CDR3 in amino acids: CASSRDMTYEQYF. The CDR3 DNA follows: TGCGCCAGCAGCCGAGACATGACCTACGAGCAGTACTTC.

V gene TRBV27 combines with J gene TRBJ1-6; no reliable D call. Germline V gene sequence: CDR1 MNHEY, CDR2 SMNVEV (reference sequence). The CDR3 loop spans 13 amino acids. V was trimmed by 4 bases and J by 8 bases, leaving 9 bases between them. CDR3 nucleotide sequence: TGTGCCAGCAGTTCCCGGCGGGATTCACCCCTCCACTTT. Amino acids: CASSSRRDSPLHF.

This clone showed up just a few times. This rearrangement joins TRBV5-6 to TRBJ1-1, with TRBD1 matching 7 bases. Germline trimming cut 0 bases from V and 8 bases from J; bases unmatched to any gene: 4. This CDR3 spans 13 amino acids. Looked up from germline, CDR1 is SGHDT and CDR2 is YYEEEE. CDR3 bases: TGTGCCAGCAGCTTGGAGACAGGGCCAGAAGCTTTCTTT. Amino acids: CASSLETGPEAFF.

CDR3 loop: CASAAGANTGELFF. For the CDR3, the DNA is TGTGCCAGCGCAGCGGGAGCGAACACCGGGGAGCTGTTTTTT. The chain combines TRBV3-1 (or the pseudogene TRBV3-2) with TRBJ2-2; 8 positions agree with TRBD2. The germline V gene has CDR1 LGHDT and CDR2 YNNKEL (reference sequence). This CDR3 is 14 amino acids long. V gave up 8 bases and J gave up 0 bases; unmatched junction bases: 2.

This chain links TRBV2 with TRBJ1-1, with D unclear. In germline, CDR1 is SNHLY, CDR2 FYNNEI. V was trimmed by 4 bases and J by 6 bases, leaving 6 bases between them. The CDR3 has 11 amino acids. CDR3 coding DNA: TGTGCCAGCAGTGGGGCAGCTGAAGCTTTCTTT. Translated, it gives CASSGAAEAFF.

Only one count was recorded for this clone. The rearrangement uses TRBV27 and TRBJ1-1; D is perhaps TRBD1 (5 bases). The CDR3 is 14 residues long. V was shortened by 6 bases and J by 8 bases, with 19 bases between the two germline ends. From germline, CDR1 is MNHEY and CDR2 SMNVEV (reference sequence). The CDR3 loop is CASREGLTVTEAFF. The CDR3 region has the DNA TGTGCCAGCAGGGAGGGACTAACTGTTACCGAAGCTTTCTTT.

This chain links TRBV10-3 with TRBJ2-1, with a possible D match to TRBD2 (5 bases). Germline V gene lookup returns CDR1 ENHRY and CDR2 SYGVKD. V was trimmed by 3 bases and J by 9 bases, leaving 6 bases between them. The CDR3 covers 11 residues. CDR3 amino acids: CAISDGSEQFF. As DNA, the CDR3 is TGTGCCATCAGTGATGGGAGTGAGCAGTTCTTC.

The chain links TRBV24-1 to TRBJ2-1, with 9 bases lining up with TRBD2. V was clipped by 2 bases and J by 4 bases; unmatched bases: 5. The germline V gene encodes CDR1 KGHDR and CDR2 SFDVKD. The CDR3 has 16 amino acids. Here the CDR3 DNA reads TGTGCCACCAGTGATTCTAGCGGGAAGGGGTACAATGAGCAGTTCTTC. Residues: CATSDSSGKGYNEQFF.

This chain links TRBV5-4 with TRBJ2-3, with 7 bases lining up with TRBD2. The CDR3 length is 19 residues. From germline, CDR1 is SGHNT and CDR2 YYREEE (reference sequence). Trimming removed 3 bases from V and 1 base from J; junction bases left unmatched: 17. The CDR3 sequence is CASSSGLGGGLAGTDTQYF. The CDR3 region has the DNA TGTGCCAGCAGCTCTGGTTTGGGGGGTGGGCTAGCGGGCACAGATACGCAGTATTTT.

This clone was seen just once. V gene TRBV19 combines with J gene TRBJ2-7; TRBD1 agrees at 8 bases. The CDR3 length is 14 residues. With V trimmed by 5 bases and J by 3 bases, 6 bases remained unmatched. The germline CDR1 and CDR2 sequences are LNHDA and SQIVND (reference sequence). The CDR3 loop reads CASSVSTGDYEQYF. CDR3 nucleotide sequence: TGTGCCAGTAGTGTATCGACAGGGGACTACGAGCAGTACTTC.

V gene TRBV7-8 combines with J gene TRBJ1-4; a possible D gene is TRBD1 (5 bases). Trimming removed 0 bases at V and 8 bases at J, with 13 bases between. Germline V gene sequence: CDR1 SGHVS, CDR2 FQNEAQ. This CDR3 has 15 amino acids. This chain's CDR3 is CASSLAGQEMEKLFF. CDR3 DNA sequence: TGTGCCAGCAGCTTAGCGGGGCAGGAAATGGAAAAACTGTTTTTT.

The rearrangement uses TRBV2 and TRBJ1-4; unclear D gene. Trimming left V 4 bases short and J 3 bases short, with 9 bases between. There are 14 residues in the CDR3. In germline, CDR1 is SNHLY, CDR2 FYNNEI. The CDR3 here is CASSARGPNEKLFF. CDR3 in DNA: TGTGCCAGCAGTGCCCGGGGTCCTAATGAAAAACTGTTTTTT.

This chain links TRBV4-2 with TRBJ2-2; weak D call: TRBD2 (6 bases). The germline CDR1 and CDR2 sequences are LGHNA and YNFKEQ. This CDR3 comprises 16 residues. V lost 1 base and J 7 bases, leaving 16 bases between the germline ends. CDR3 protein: CASSQGYYLGGGELFF. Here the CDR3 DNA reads TGTGCCAGCAGCCAAGGGTACTACCTCGGGGGCGGGGAGCTGTTTTTT.

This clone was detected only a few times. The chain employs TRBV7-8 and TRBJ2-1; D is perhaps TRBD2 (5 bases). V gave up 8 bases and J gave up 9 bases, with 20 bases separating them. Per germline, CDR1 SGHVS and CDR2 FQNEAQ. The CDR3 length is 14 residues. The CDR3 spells CASRPGASISEQFF. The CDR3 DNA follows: TGTGCCAGCCGCCCCGGAGCTAGCATATCTGAGCAGTTCTTC.

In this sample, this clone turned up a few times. In nucleotides, the CDR3 is TGTGCCACCAGTGATCCAAATCAGGGTTTCGGCTACGAGCAGTACTTC. Translating it yields CATSDPNQGFGYEQYF. V usage is TRBV24-1 and J usage is TRBJ2-7, with a weak D call TRBD1 (5 bases). From germline, CDR1 is KGHDR and CDR2 SFDVKD. The CDR3 is 16 amino acids. V dropped 3 bases and J dropped 3 bases, with 17 bases sitting between them.

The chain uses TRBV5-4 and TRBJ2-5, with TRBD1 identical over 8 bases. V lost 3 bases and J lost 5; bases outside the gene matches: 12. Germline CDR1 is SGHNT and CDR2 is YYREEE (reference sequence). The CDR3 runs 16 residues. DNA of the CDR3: TGTGCCAGCAGCTCTTCCGCAGGGGGCTTTCGGGAGACCCAGTACTTC. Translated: CASSSSAGGFRETQYF.

The CDR3 loop is CAWSSASYEQYF. CDR3 sequence (DNA): TGTGCCTGGTCTAGCGCCTCCTACGAGCAGTACTTC. The gene calls are TRBV30 and TRBJ2-7; perhaps TRBD2 as D (6 bases). This CDR3 has 12 amino acids. Trimming removed 5 bases from V and 0 bases from J, with 8 bases in between. CDR1 and CDR2 (germline): GTSNPN, SVGIG (reference sequence).

The CDR3 protein is CASSLAVSGELFF. The DNA of the CDR3 is TGCGCCAGCAGCTTGGCAGTCTCCGGGGAGCTGTTTTTT. The rearrangement links TRBV5-1 to TRBJ2-2, with no clear D. The CDR3 contains 13 residues. The germline gives CDR1 SGHRS, CDR2 YFSETQ. Trimming removed 0 bases at V and 6 bases at J, with 6 bases between.

Written as DNA, the CDR3 is TGTGCCAGCAGTTACAGGACAGGGGCCTACGAGCAGTACTTC. Translating gives CASSYRTGAYEQYF. J is TRBJ2-7 and V is TRBV6-6, with TRBD1 matching 9 bases. The CDR3 spans 14 residues. The J segment lost 2 bases and the V segment lost 2 bases, leaving 1 base of the junction unmatched. Germline CDR1 MNHNY, CDR2 SVGAGI (reference sequence).

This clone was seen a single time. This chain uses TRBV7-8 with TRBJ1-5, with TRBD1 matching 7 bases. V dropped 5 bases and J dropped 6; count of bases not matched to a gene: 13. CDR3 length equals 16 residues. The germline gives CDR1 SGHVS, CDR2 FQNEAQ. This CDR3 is CASSPRDRARGQPQHF. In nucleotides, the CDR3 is TGTGCCAGCAGCCCCAGAGACAGGGCCCGCGGTCAGCCCCAGCATTTT.